The 7 T cell receptor beta chains given below trace back to one sample, sequenced in a study of read filtering for tumor transcriptome and immune sequencing. This library used about 400 ng RNA and molecular barcoded adaptors spanning alpha/delta and beta/gamma chains. TCRdb processed the reads anew with MiXCR; each CDR3 protein has one entry. This table holds about 50,000 distinct CDR3 sequences, about 20% found once. The sequencing sample was made of a population of CD138-negative cells sorted from bone marrow. All receptors come from a donor aged 40 or over with multiple myeloma.

The CDR3 region has the DNA TGTGCCAGCAGAGGACGGACAGGGGGCTTAGGGCCCCAGCATTTT. It encodes CASRGRTGGLGPQHF. The chain combines TRBV6-2 or TRBV6-3 with TRBJ1-5; 11 nucleotides match TRBD1. V was clipped by 6 bases and J by 9 bases; unmatched bases: 10. The germline CDR1 and CDR2 sequences are MNHEY and SVGEGT. The CDR3 runs 15 residues.

This rearrangement joins TRBV10-3 to TRBJ2-7; D tentatively reads TRBD1 or TRBD2 (5 bases each). CDR1 is ENHRY, CDR2 SYGVKD, per germline. V lost 7 bases, J lost 0 bases, and 16 bases lay in between. CDR3 length equals 15 residues. The chain's CDR3 is CAITEGRASSYEQYF. The CDR3 DNA reads as TGTGCCATCACCGAGGGGCGCGCAAGCTCCTACGAGCAGTACTTC.

This clonotype was seen repeatedly, ten times or more. The chain is built from TRBV2 and TRBJ2-1; TRBD1 matches 7 bases. The CDR3 sequence is 13 residues long. J was trimmed by 6 bases and V by 4 bases; bases with no gene match: 3. Germline V gives CDR1 SNHLY, CDR2 FYNNEI. The CDR3 nucleotides read TGTGCCAGCAGTGTTTCAGGGGGCAATGAGCAGTTCTTC. Translating gives CASSVSGGNEQFF.

This clonotype was recorded a few times. The genes are TRBV20-1 and TRBJ2-4; D remains ambiguous. CDR3 length equals 14 residues. The germline gives CDR1 DFQATT, CDR2 SNEGSKA (reference sequence). Trimming shortened V by 2 bases and J by 1 base, and 9 bases separated the two germline ends. DNA of the CDR3: TGCAGTGCTAGATCAGCCGGGGCCAAAAACATTCAGTACTTC. Encoded protein: CSARSAGAKNIQYF.

Written as DNA, the CDR3 is TGTGCCAGCACAGACCAGGGGGGGTACGAGCAGTACTTC. It specifies CASTDQGGYEQYF. This rearrangement joins TRBV28 to TRBJ2-7; D possibly uses TRBD1 or TRBD2 (7 bases each). Germline CDR1 and CDR2: MDHEN and SYDVKM. V was pared by 7 bases and J by 4 bases, with 14 bases between. The CDR3 totals 13 residues.

With respect to this clonotype: This may stem from a read error, because a much larger clone lies one nucleotide away. The chain uses TRBV20-1 and TRBJ2-3; D remains unclear. The J call may be mistaken, given a closer DNA end match to TRBJ1-5. The CDR3 is made up of 16 amino acids. In germline, CDR1 is DFQATT, CDR2 SNEGSKA (reference sequence). CDR3 DNA: TGCCGTGCTAGAGAGGGATTCGGGCAACGAGACGATACGCAGCATTTT. Translated: CRAREGFGQRDDTQHF.

The chain links TRBV4-2 to TRBJ2-7; D gene uncertain. The germline V gene has CDR1 LGHNA and CDR2 YNFKEQ. The germline V and J ends were trimmed by 0 bases and 6 bases, with 9 bases remaining between them. CDR3 length equals 13 residues. CDR3: CASSQDTQPEQYF. The CDR3 region has the DNA TGTGCCAGCAGCCAAGATACTCAACCCGAGCAGTACTTC.